This T cell receptor (beta chain) was found in a study of CD8 T cells in Susac syndrome. A quantity of roughly 0.5 to 1 ug RNA underwent reverse transcription using random hexamers. TCRdb recomputed calls from the immunoSEQ multiplex PCR reads with MiXCR, one row per CDR3 protein. The sample has a few hundred thousand distinct CDR3 sequences, 70% to 90% seen once; the top ten hold over 0.1%. The sequenced target, TCR beta, came from blood CD8+ and CD4+ T cells. TEMRA cells underwent FACS enrichment and CD8+ and CD4+ T cells underwent negative isolation. CDR1 and CDR2 from the germline V gene are SEHNR and FQNEAQ (reference sequence). Between the trimmed V and J ends, which lost 5 bases and 4 bases, there was a span of 18 bases. The CDR3 covers 16 residues.

This clonotype originated in a human donor with multiple sclerosis. This sequence joins TRBV7-9 and TRBJ1-3; D remains unclear. Sequencing was performed on CD8+ T cells from PBMCs. Here the CDR3 reads CASSLGPFRVGNTIYF. The CDR3 DNA follows: TGTGCCAGCAGCCTCGGACCGTTTCGGGTGGGAAACACCATATATTTT.